This T cell receptor beta chain was sequenced for a study of OX40 agonist ivuxolimab in advanced cancers. Study-wide points: Low normalized T-cell clonal expansion was additionally recorded for some nonresponders. Partial responders at 0.1-3.0 mg/kg had among the lowest clonal expansion.

Clones were sequenced by immunoSEQ multiplex PCR, and TCRdb holds only the in-frame ones, with some missing. The sample shows about 38,000 clones, roughly nine tenths of them seen only once. Patients were ineligible given autoimmune disease history or systemic immunosuppression. Blood specimens came from baseline, cycle 4 day 1, and cycle 7 day 1. The sample holds one count of this clone. What it binds is not known. This TCR was sampled from an adult with an advanced solid tumor such as melanoma, head and neck, liver or kidney cancer. Sequences were derived from CD4+ or CD8+ T cells sorted from blood, sampled in a trial of the OX40 agonist ivuxolimab.

Here the CDR3 reads CASHPGQNTGELFF. The DNA for the CDR3 is TGTGCCAGTCACCCGGGACAGAACACCGGGGAGCTGTTTTTT. The rearrangement joins TRBV19 to TRBJ2-2; perhaps TRBD1 as D (6 bases). V shed 8 bases and J shed 1 base, with 11 bases lying between them. The CDR3 length is 14 residues. Germline V gene lookup returns CDR1 LNHDA and CDR2 SQIVND (reference sequence). Together with reference TRBV19 and TRBJ2-2, the CDR3 gives the full variable domain: DGGITQSPKYLFRKEGQNVTLSCEQNLNHDAMYWYRQDPGQGLRLIYYSQIVNDFQKGDIAEGYSVSREKKESFPLTVTSAQKNPTAFYLCASHPGQNTGELFFGEGSRLTVL.